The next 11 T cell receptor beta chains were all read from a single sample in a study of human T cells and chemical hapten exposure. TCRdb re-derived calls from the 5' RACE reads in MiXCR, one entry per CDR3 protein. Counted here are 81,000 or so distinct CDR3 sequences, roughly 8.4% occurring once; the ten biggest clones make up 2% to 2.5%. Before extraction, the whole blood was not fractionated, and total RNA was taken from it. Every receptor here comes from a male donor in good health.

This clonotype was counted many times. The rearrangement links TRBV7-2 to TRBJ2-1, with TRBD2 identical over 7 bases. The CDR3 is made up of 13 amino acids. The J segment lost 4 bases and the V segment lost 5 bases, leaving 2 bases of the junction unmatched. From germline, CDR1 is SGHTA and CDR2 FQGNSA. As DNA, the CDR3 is TGTGCCAGCAGCGCGGGACTATACAATGAGCAGTTCTTC. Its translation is CASSAGLYNEQFF.

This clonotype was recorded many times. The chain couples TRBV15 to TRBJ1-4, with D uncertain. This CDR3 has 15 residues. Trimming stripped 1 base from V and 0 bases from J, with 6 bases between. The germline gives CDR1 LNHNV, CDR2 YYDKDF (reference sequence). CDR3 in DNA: TGTGCCACCAGCAGAGGTGACGCAACTAATGAAAAACTGTTTTTT. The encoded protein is CATSRGDATNEKLFF.

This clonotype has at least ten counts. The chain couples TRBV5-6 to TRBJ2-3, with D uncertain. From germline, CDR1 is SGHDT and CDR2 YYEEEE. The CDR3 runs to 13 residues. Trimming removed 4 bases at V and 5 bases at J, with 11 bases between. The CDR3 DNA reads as TGTGCCAGCAGCCCAGTGGGCCAAGATACGCAGTATTTT. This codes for CASSPVGQDTQYF.

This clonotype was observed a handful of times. The CDR3 region has the DNA TGTGCCACCAGTGATTTTAGGACCGGGGAGCTGTTTTTT. Its translation: CATSDFRTGELFF. This chain joins TRBV24-1 and TRBJ2-2; D remains ambiguous. The germline CDR1 and CDR2 sequences are KGHDR and SFDVKD. The length of the CDR3 is 13 residues. Trimming took off 1 base at V and 5 bases at J, with 4 bases between the two ends.

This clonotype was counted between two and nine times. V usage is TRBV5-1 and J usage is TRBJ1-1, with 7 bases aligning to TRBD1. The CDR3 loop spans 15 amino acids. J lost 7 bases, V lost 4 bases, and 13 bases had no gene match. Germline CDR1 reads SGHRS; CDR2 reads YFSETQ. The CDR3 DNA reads TGCGCCAGCAGCAACCCGCAACAGGGGCACCGTGAAGCTTTCTTT. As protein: CASSNPQQGHREAFF.

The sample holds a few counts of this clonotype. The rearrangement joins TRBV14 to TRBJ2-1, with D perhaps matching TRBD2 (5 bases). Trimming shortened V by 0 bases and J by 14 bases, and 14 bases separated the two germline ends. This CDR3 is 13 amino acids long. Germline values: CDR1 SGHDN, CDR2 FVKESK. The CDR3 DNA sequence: TGTGCCAGCAGCCAAGAAGTTGTCGGGAAGGAGTTCTTC. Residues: CASSQEVVGKEFF.

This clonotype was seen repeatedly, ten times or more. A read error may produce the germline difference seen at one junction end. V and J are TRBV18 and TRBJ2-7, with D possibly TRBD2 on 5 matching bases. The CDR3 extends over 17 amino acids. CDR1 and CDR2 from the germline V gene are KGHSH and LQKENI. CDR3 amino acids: CASSPPGKEAPPYEQYF. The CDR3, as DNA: TGTGCCAGCTCTCCACCGGGTAAGGAGGCCCCTCCCTACGAGCAGTACTTC.

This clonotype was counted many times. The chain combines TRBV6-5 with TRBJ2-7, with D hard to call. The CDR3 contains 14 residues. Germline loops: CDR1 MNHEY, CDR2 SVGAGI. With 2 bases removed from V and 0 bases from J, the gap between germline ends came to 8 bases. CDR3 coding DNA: TGTGCCAGCAGTTACGGTTCCAACTCCTACGAGCAGTACTTC. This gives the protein CASSYGSNSYEQYF.

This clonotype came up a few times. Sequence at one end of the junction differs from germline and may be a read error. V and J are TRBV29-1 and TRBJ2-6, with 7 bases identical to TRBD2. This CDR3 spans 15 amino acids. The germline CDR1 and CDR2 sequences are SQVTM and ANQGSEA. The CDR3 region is CSVGMGSRGVNVLTF. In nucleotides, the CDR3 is TGCAGCGTTGGTATGGGGAGCCGGGGGGTCAACGTCCTGACTTTC.

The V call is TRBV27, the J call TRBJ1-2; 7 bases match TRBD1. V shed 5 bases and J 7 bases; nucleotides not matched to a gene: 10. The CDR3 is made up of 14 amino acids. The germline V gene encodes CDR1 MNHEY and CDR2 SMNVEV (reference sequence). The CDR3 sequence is CASSPLDRLPGYTF. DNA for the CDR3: TGTGCCAGCAGTCCCCTGGACAGGCTTCCTGGCTACACCTTC.

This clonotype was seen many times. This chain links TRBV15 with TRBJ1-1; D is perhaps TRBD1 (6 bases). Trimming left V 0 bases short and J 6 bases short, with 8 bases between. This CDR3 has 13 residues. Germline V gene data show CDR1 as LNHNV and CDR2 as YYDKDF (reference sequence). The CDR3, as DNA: TGTGCCACCAGCAGAGATCGGACAGCTGAAGCTTTCTTT. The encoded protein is CATSRDRTAEAFF.